This passage covers 32 T cell receptor beta chains from one sample sequenced in a study of spatial heterogeneity in lung cancer. Time point here: sample taken at primary tumor resection. TCRdb re-derived calls from the 5' RACE reads in MiXCR, one entry per CDR3 protein. The table shows some 6,000 distinct CDR3 sequences, with around 12% occurring only once. The material sequenced was lung tissue, taken at surgery. The receptors stem from a human donor with early-stage non-small cell lung cancer.

Regarding this clonotype: A library made for alpha chains picked up this beta chain off target, so its size means little. V usage is TRBV12-3 or TRBV12-4 and J usage is TRBJ1-5, with 10 bases matching TRBD1. The CDR3 loop spans 14 amino acids. The V gene end was trimmed by 6 bases and the J gene end by 3 bases; junction bases not matched to a gene: 2. In DNA form, the CDR3 reads TGTGCCAGCAGAGGACAGGGGGACAATCAGCCCCAGCATTTT. Translated: CASRGQGDNQPQHF.

The sample holds many counts of this clonotype. This beta chain represents an off-target read in a library built for alpha chains; its size is of limited meaning. The chain has TRBV11-2 and TRBJ2-3; D might be TRBD2 (6 bases). CDR3 length: 18 residues. The germline gives CDR1 SGHAT, CDR2 FQNNGV. V lost 4 bases and J 5 bases, leaving 25 bases between the germline ends. This CDR3 reads CASSSTSRATRRVDTQYF. The CDR3 region has the DNA TGTGCCAGCAGCTCCACAAGCCGGGCGACTAGAAGGGTAGATACGCAGTATTTT.

This clonotype was found once. The library was built for alpha chains, so this beta chain is an off-target read and its size means little. The chain links TRBV5-1 to TRBJ2-5; no reliable D call. There are 12 residues in the CDR3. Germline lookup yields CDR1 SGHRS and CDR2 YFSETQ. Trimming left V 3 bases short and J 0 bases short, with 3 bases between. CDR3 nucleotide sequence: TGCGCCAGCAGCTGGAACCAAGAGACCCAGTACTTC. Amino acids: CASSWNQETQYF.

This clonotype was recorded at least ten times. With the library built for alpha chains, this beta chain is off target and its frequency is not meaningful. The chain carries TRBV4-3 and TRBJ1-6, with D unclear. V gave up 0 bases and J gave up 7 bases, with 10 bases separating them. Per the germline V gene, CDR1 is LGHNA and CDR2 is YSLEER. The length of the CDR3 is 15 residues. As DNA, the CDR3 is TGCGCCAGCAGCCAAGATTGGGCAGCCAATTCACCCCTCCACTTT. This sequence encodes CASSQDWAANSPLHF.

Many counts were recorded for this clonotype. The library was designed around alpha chains, so this beta chain is a stray read whose abundance carries little weight. The chain couples TRBV29-1 to TRBJ2-4, with D perhaps matching TRBD2 (6 bases). The V gene's germline CDR1 is SQVTM and CDR2 ANQGSEA. Between the trimmed V and J ends, which lost 3 bases and 4 bases, there was a span of 10 bases. The CDR3 has 13 amino acids. This CDR3 reads CSVEPGLKNIQYF. CDR3 sequence (DNA): TGCAGCGTTGAGCCGGGACTGAAAAACATTCAGTACTTC.

This clonotype is medium-sized (0.01 to 0.1%) within its sample. Being off target in a library aimed at alpha chains, this beta chain has a size of little meaning. The V call is TRBV30, the J call TRBJ2-5; 8 bases fit TRBD2. This CDR3 is built from 16 residues. Germline V gene sequence: CDR1 GTSNPN, CDR2 SVGIG (reference sequence). With V trimmed by 1 base and J by 2 bases, 9 bases remained unmatched. The CDR3 nucleotides read TGTGCCTGGAGTGAGCTAGCGGGTATGGGGCAAGAGACCCAGTACTTC. It specifies CAWSELAGMGQETQYF.

Notes on this clonotype: Found in a library prepared for alpha chains, this beta chain is an off-target read, and its abundance has little meaning. This chain uses TRBV20-1 with TRBJ2-2; D might be TRBD1 (5 bases). CDR3 size: 15 residues. Looked up from germline, CDR1 is DFQATT and CDR2 is SNEGSKA (reference sequence). Trimming removed 3 bases at V and 1 base at J, with 12 bases between. CDR3 protein: CSASRRVGNTGELFF. The CDR3, as DNA: TGCAGTGCTAGCCGCAGGGTAGGGAACACCGGGGAGCTGTTTTTT.

In this sample, this clonotype is medium-sized (0.01 to 0.1%). In a library made to pick up alpha chains, this beta chain is a stray read with a size that means little. The chain recombines TRBV29-1 with TRBJ2-4; unclear D gene. Germline loops: CDR1 SQVTM, CDR2 ANQGSEA. There are 10 residues in the CDR3. This CDR3 reads CSARVGIQYF. CDR3 in DNA: TGCAGTGCTAGAGTCGGCATTCAGTACTTC.

This clonotype was seen only a few times. Since the library was made to target alpha chains, this beta chain is a stray read and its abundance is not meaningful. This chain joins TRBV18 and TRBJ1-5; 7 nucleotides agree with TRBD1. CDR1 is KGHSH, CDR2 LQKENI, per germline. V shed 1 base and J 0 bases; nucleotides not matched to a gene: 9. The CDR3 length is 18 residues. This CDR3 reads CASSPRPVTGNSNQPQHF. The CDR3 DNA is TGTGCCAGCTCACCACGGCCAGTGACAGGGAATAGCAATCAGCCCCAGCATTTT.

In this sample, this clonotype turned up many times. This beta chain is a stray sequence in a library constructed for alpha chains; its clone size is not meaningful. The rearrangement uses TRBV20-1 and TRBJ1-4; D possibly corresponds to TRBD1 (6 bases). Germline V gene data show CDR1 as DFQATT and CDR2 as SNEGSKA (reference sequence). The CDR3 runs to 14 residues. V was cut by 0 bases and J by 6 bases, with 11 bases left in between. CDR3 amino acids: CSARDNREDEKLFF. DNA for the CDR3: TGCAGTGCTAGAGATAACAGGGAGGATGAAAAACTGTTTTTT.

Concerning this clonotype: In a library made to pick up alpha chains, this beta chain is a stray read with a size that means little. This chain links TRBV10-3 with TRBJ2-3; D is possibly TRBD2 (5 bases). CDR3 length: 12 amino acids. The V end was cut by 10 bases, the J end by 0 bases, with 8 bases between. The germline V gene has CDR1 ENHRY and CDR2 SYGVKD. CDR3 DNA: TGTGCCACCGGACTCAGCACAGATACGCAGTATTTT. Translating gives CATGLSTDTQYF.

In this sample, this clonotype is medium-sized. This beta chain lies outside the target of a library built for alpha chains; its clone size means little. The chain couples TRBV2 to TRBJ2-7; weak D call: TRBD1 (6 bases). CDR3 length: 13 amino acids. V was trimmed by 2 bases and J by 6 bases, leaving 11 bases between them. Per the germline V gene, CDR1 is SNHLY and CDR2 is FYNNEI. The chain's CDR3 is CASSESARGEQYF. In DNA, the CDR3 is TGTGCCAGCAGTGAAAGTGCCAGGGGCGAGCAGTACTTC.

This clonotype is deemed medium-sized. The library was built for alpha chains, so this beta chain is an off-target read and its size means little. The chain couples TRBV4-1 to TRBJ1-5; D is unresolved. The CDR3 extends over 14 amino acids. Per germline, CDR1 MGHRA and CDR2 YSYEKL. V lost 5 bases and J lost 2, with 10 bases in between. CDR3 DNA sequence: TGCGCCAGCAGCGGCGGACGGCGCAATCAGCCCCAGCATTTT. Protein sequence: CASSGGRRNQPQHF.

Relative to its sample, this clonotype is medium-sized (0.01 to 0.1%). Being off target in a library aimed at alpha chains, this beta chain has a size of little meaning. This chain uses TRBV30 with TRBJ2-1, with 7 bases that match TRBD2. CDR1 and CDR2 from the germline V gene are GTSNPN and SVGIG (reference sequence). The length of the CDR3 is 11 residues. Losses at the gene ends were 4 bases for V and 10 bases for J; bases not matched to a gene: 4. CDR3 sequence: CAWNFGGEQFF. The CDR3 nucleotides are TGTGCCTGGAATTTCGGGGGGGAGCAGTTCTTC.

This clonotype was seen at least ten times. The size of this beta chain means little, since it is a stray read in a library made for alpha chains. The chain couples TRBV12-3 or TRBV12-4 to TRBJ2-7; D is ambiguous. Trimming cost V 3 bases and J 0 bases, with 9 bases left between them. The CDR3 runs to 14 residues. This chain's CDR3 is CASSFLGSSYEQYF. The CDR3 DNA reads TGTGCCAGCAGTTTTTTGGGCAGCTCCTACGAGCAGTACTTC.

This clonotype is deemed medium-sized. This beta chain turned up in a library designed for alpha chains; as an off-target read, its abundance says little. The chain's CDR3 is CSVGGTSGSYEQYF. CDR3 nucleotides: TGCAGCGTAGGCGGGACTAGCGGCTCCTACGAGCAGTACTTC. The chain joins TRBV29-1 to TRBJ2-7, with TRBD2 matching over 11 bases. Germline CDR1 is SQVTM and CDR2 is ANQGSEA. The ends lost 6 bases at V and 0 bases at J; junction bases unmatched: 4. The length of the CDR3 is 14 residues.

Details on this clonotype: Little can be read into the size of this beta chain, an off-target read in a library designed for alpha chains. This chain connects TRBV5-1 to TRBJ1-1; no reliable D call. The length of the CDR3 is 12 residues. The V end was cut by 0 bases, the J end by 6 bases, with 6 bases between. The germline gives CDR1 SGHRS, CDR2 YFSETQ. The CDR3 DNA reads TGCGCCAGCAGCTTGGGTAGTCCTGAAGCTTTCTTT. This translates into CASSLGSPEAFF.

This clonotype qualifies as medium-sized. The size of this beta chain means little, since it is a stray read in a library made for alpha chains. The gene calls are TRBV6-2 or TRBV6-3 and TRBJ1-5, with unresolved D. This CDR3 has 14 residues. The germline V gene has CDR1 MNHEY and CDR2 SVGEGT. The V end was cut by 6 bases, the J end by 1 base, with 10 bases between. The CDR3 sequence is CASRKEGSNQPQHF. CDR3 coding DNA: TGTGCCAGCAGAAAGGAAGGGAGCAATCAGCCCCAGCATTTT.

The table lists this clonotype with a few counts. This beta chain is a stray read from a library made for alpha chains; its abundance is not meaningful. The genes are TRBV4-3 and TRBJ1-1; 9 nucleotides match TRBD1. This CDR3 has 14 amino acids. Germline-derived CDR1 and CDR2 are LGHNA and YSLEER. V shed 8 bases and J 3 bases; nucleotides not matched to a gene: 7. As DNA, the CDR3 is TGCGCCAGCTCAAACAGGGGGCGCGACACTGAAGCTTTCTTT. It yields the protein CASSNRGRDTEAFF.

This clonotype is labeled as medium-sized. The library was prepared for alpha chains; this beta chain is a stray read, so its frequency means little. V usage is TRBV12-1 and J usage is TRBJ2-1; the D call of TRBD2 is as the table states it, not checked on the DNA. TRBV12-1 is a known pseudogene. This CDR3 is built from 17 residues. Here the CDR3 reads CASSIGLAGLSYNEQFF. The CDR3 DNA sequence: TGTGCCAGCAGCATAGGACTAGCGGGCCTCTCCTACAATGAGCAGTTCTTC.

Comments on this clonotype: For a library built for alpha chains, this beta chain is a stray read; little rests on its size. This chain joins TRBV20-1 and TRBJ2-1, with 7 nucleotides matching TRBD1. Germline V gene sequence: CDR1 DFQATT, CDR2 SNEGSKA (reference sequence). J gave up 4 bases and V 4 bases, and 7 bases lay outside the gene matches. The CDR3 is 14 residues long. This CDR3 reads CSANSRDRYNEQFF. As DNA, the CDR3 is TGCAGTGCTAATAGCCGGGACAGATACAATGAGCAGTTCTTC.

This clonotype was counted many times. The library was built for alpha chains, so this beta chain is an off-target read and its size means little. The chain has TRBV30 and TRBJ1-1; 7 nucleotides match TRBD1. The CDR3 is 14 amino acids. Germline CDR1 is GTSNPN and CDR2 is SVGIG (reference sequence). J lost 0 bases, V lost 4 bases, and 5 bases had no gene match. The CDR3 protein is CAWNLGQVNTEAFF. The DNA of the CDR3 is TGTGCCTGGAACTTAGGACAGGTGAACACTGAAGCTTTCTTT. Drawing the rest from reference TRBV30 and TRBJ1-1, the complete variable domain is SQTIHQWPATLVQPVGSPLSLECTVEGTSNPNLYWYRQAAGRGLQLLFYSVGIGQISSEVPQNLSASRPQDRQFILSSKKLLLSDSGFYLCAWNLGQVNTEAFFGQGTRLTVV.

This clonotype occurred many times. Because this beta chain is a stray read in a library intended to capture alpha chains, its abundance should not be given much weight. In DNA form, the CDR3 reads TGTGCCAGCAGTTCCCAGGGCCTCTCTGGGGCCAACGTCCTGACTTTC. The encoded protein is CASSSQGLSGANVLTF. The V call is TRBV27, the J call TRBJ2-6; the D gene is possibly TRBD1 (5 bases). CDR3 size: 16 residues. Trimming removed 4 bases from V and 0 bases from J, with 10 bases in between. Germline CDR1 is MNHEY and CDR2 is SMNVEV (reference sequence).

This clonotype was recorded many times. One junction end disagrees with the germline gene, perhaps due to a read error. In a library made to pick up alpha chains, this beta chain is a stray read with a size that means little. The chain combines TRBV4-1 with TRBJ2-4, with D hard to call. From germline, CDR1 is MGHRA and CDR2 YSYEKL. There are 17 residues in the CDR3. This CDR3 reads CASSQDKSPAAQNIQYF. CDR3 DNA: TGCGCCAGCAGCCAAGATAAGAGTCCAGCAGCCCAAAACATTCAGTACTTC.

This clonotype was picked up a small number of times. This beta chain lies outside the target of a library built for alpha chains; its clone size means little. The V and J genes are TRBV5-1 and TRBJ2-1; 10 nucleotides agree with TRBD2. J lost 4 bases, V lost 3 bases, and 10 bases had no gene match. CDR3 size: 17 residues. CDR1 SGHRS and CDR2 YFSETQ come from the germline V gene. The CDR3 nucleotides are TGCGCCAGCAGCTCATCTACCACTAGCGGGATGTACAATGAGCAGTTCTTC. This translates into CASSSSTTSGMYNEQFF.

This clonotype was observed at least ten times. This beta chain was picked up by a library intended for alpha chains and is off target, so its count carries little meaning. The chain links TRBV28 to TRBJ2-6, with D tentatively TRBD2 (6 bases). Trimming removed 10 bases from V and 1 base from J, with 14 bases in between. Germline loops: CDR1 MDHEN, CDR2 SYDVKM. The CDR3 totals 15 residues. CDR3 in DNA: TGTGCCACCGGCGGGACCGCATCTGGGGCCAACGTCCTGACTTTC. This gives the protein CATGGTASGANVLTF.

This clonotype is labeled medium-sized. Because the library targeted alpha chains, this beta chain is an off-target read whose size means little. The chain links TRBV29-1 to TRBJ1-2; no clear D. CDR1 SQVTM and CDR2 ANQGSEA come from the germline V gene. This CDR3 spans 12 amino acids. V lost 7 bases, J lost 4 bases, and 13 bases lay in between. CDR3 in amino acids: CSALSHPYGYTF. The CDR3, as DNA: TGCAGCGCCCTATCACACCCCTATGGCTACACCTTC. Based on the CDR3 plus reference TRBV29-1 and TRBJ1-2, the full variable domain is SAVISQKPSRDICQRGTSLTIQCQVDSQVTMMFWYRQQPGQSLTLIATANQGSEATYESGFVIDKFPISRPNLTFSTLTVSNMSPEDSSIYLCSALSHPYGYTFGSGTRLTVV.

This clonotype was counted many times. This beta chain is off target for a library built for alpha chains, so its abundance means little. The rearrangement links TRBV7-2 to TRBJ2-2; TRBD2 aligns across 9 bases. The CDR3 length is 16 residues. CDR1 and CDR2 from the germline V gene are SGHTA and FQGNSA. J gave up 1 base and V 5 bases, and 5 bases lay outside the gene matches. The CDR3 nucleotides are TGTGCCAGCAGCGCCAGACTAGCGGAGAACACCGGGGAGCTGTTTTTT. This translates into CASSARLAENTGELFF. The whole variable domain, filled in from reference TRBV7-2 and TRBJ2-2, reads GAGVSQSPSNKVTEKGKDVELRCDPISGHTALYWYRQSLGQGLEFLIYFQGNSAPDKSGLPSDRFSAERTGGSVSTLTIQRTQQEDSAVYLCASSARLAENTGELFFGEGSRLTVL.

This clonotype occurred many times. This beta chain is an unintended read in a library built for alpha chains; its size means little. The rearrangement joins TRBV18 to TRBJ2-1, with TRBD2 matching 7 bases. Trimming cost V 6 bases and J 7 bases; bases outside gene matches: 6. Germline CDR1 is KGHSH and CDR2 is LQKENI. The CDR3 runs 13 residues. The CDR3 loop reads CASSPGTKNEQFF. The CDR3, as DNA: TGTGCCAGCTCTCCCGGGACTAAAAATGAGCAGTTCTTC.

By its share, this clonotype is medium-sized. Because this beta chain is a stray read in a library intended to capture alpha chains, its abundance should not be given much weight. The chain joins TRBV6-1 to TRBJ2-3; D is perhaps TRBD2 (6 bases). The CDR3 runs to 15 residues. Germline V gene sequence: CDR1 MNHNS, CDR2 SASEGT. V was pared by 0 bases and J by 4 bases, with 11 bases between. The CDR3: CASSEAEVAADTQYF. Here the CDR3 DNA reads TGTGCCAGCAGTGAAGCAGAAGTAGCGGCAGATACGCAGTATTTT.

In this sample, this clonotype is medium-sized. This beta chain is an off-target read within a library intended for alpha chains, so its frequency means little. The chain employs TRBV12-3 or TRBV12-4 and TRBJ1-1, with TRBD1 as a possible D gene (6 bases). The CDR3 covers 15 residues. Trimming removed 7 bases from V and 4 bases from J, with 19 bases in between. CDR3 nucleotide sequence: TGTGCCAGCACCCACAGAGAGGTAGGGGGCACTGAAGCTTTCTTT. Its translation is CASTHREVGGTEAFF.

This clonotype was observed at least ten times. This beta chain came through as a stray read in a library set up for alpha chains, and its size says little. The rearrangement uses TRBV7-8 and TRBJ2-2, with D perhaps TRBD2 (6 bases). Germline V gene data show CDR1 as SGHVS and CDR2 as FQNEAQ. This CDR3 contains 15 residues. V was pared by 6 bases and J by 2 bases, with 13 bases between. The CDR3 is CASRPPGLNTGELFF. For the CDR3, the DNA is TGTGCCAGCAGACCACCGGGACTCAACACCGGGGAGCTGTTTTTT.